These 2 T cell receptor beta chains came from one sample sequenced in a study of blood T cell repertoires in COVID-19. Some clones are missing from TCRdb's copy, which holds only in-frame ones; the method was immunoSEQ multiplex PCR. The sample records more than 400,000 clones, 90% being singletons. The sequencing input was PBMCs or T cells enriched from blood (not recorded which). Receptors originate from a man between 18 and 35 years old who had recovered from COVID-19.

The V and J genes are TRBV5-5 and TRBJ2-5; TRBD2 matches at 7 bases. The CDR3 is made up of 13 amino acids. The germline V gene has CDR1 SGHKS and CDR2 YYEKEE (reference sequence). Trimming at V came to 5 bases and at J to 2 bases, leaving 3 bases not matched to a gene. CDR3 nucleotide sequence: TGTGCCAGCAGACCTAGCGGTCAAGAGACCCAGTACTTC. Protein sequence: CASRPSGQETQYF.

This clone occurred a few times. The V call is TRBV29-1, the J call TRBJ2-2, with D hard to call. V was clipped by 5 bases and J by 0 bases, with 7 bases between them. The CDR3 covers 13 residues. Germline V gene data show CDR1 as SQVTM and CDR2 as ANQGSEA. CDR3 in amino acids: CSVLPPNTGELFF. CDR3 DNA sequence: TGCAGCGTTCTTCCCCCGAACACCGGGGAGCTGTTTTTT.